This T cell receptor beta chain was retrieved from a study of T cells in Graves' hyperthyroidism and ophthalmopathy. Overall study: At the time of initial diagnosis and before any treatment, peripheral blood was collected. Study-level results: Prediction of ophthalmopathy progression came a median roughly 6.4 months pre-onset.

This clonotype was seen many times. Its target is unknown. Germline V gene lookup returns CDR1 LNHDA and CDR2 SQIVND (reference sequence). The CDR3 totals 14 residues. Deletions cut 4 bases from V and 0 bases from J, with 7 bases between. Those with hyperthyroidism were 18 to 65 years old, newly diagnosed, and ill for under 2 months. The diagnostic basis comprised clinical symptoms, serum thyroxine and TRAb, thyroid ultrasound and orbital computed tomography. The TCR beta CDR3 regions underwent amplification using RNA transcripts as the source. The study used the HTBI primer set for a first-round RT-PCR of the TCR CDR3. TCRdb reprocessed the multiplex PCR reads via MiXCR and lists one record per CDR3 protein. The sample includes about half a million distinct CDR3 sequences, less than 25% seen only once; the top ten take 26%.

This TCR was recovered from a man aged 18-30 years with Graves' hyperthyroidism. The sequencing sample was made of blood. The chain joins TRBV19 to TRBJ1-5; D unclear. For the CDR3, the DNA is TGTGCCAGTAGTAGACTGACTAGCAATCAGCCCCAGCATTTT. It is translated as CASSRLTSNQPQHF.